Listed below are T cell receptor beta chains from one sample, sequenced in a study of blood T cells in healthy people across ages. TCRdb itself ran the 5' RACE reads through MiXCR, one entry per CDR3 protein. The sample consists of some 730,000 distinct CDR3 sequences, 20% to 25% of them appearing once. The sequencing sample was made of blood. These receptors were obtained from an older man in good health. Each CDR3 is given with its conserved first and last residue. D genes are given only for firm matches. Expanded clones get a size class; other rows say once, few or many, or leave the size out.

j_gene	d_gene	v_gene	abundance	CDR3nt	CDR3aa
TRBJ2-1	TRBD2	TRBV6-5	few	TGTGCCAGCAGGACCAGCGGGGGGTCCTACAATGAGCAGTTCTTC	CASRTSGGSYNEQFF
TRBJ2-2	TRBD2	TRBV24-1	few	TGTGCCACCAGCCCCAGACTAGCGGGGTTTTCCGGGGAGCTGTTTTTT	CATSPRLAGFSGELFF
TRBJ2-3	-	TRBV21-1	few	TGTGCCAGCAGCAAGACTAGCGGGGGTGAGCTTGGCACAGATACGCAGTATTTT	CASSKTSGGELGTDTQYF
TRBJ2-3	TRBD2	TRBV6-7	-	TGTGCCAGCAGTTACAAGGGGACTAGCAAGTCCTCTGAGTCCTGGAATACGCAGTATTTT	CASSYKGTSKSSESWNTQYF
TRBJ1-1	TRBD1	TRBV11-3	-	TGTGCCAGCAGCTTAGTTCCTGGGACAGACGCTTTCTTT	CASSLVPGTDAFF
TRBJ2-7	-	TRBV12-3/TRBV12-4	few	TGTGCCAGCAGATTCGGGGGAACCGCCTACGAGCAGTACTTC	CASRFGGTAYEQYF
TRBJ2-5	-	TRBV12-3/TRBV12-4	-	TGTGCCAGCAGTCAAGGCTTACAGGGAGTGGTGGCAGAGACCCAGTACTTC	CASSQGLQGVVAETQYF
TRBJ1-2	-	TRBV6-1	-	TGTGCCAGCAACAGGGAAGACTATGGCTACACCTTC	CASNREDYGYTF
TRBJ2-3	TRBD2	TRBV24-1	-	TGTGCCACCAGTGAGCCACTAGCGGGAACGGGGAATACGCAGTATTTT	CATSEPLAGTGNTQYF
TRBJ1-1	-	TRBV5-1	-	TGCGCCAGCAGCTTGACGGCAGGCAGTAAAGCTGAAGCTTTCTTT	CASSLTAGSKAEAFF
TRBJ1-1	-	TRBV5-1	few	TGCGCCAGCTTACTAAGCCCGAACACTGAAGCTTTCTTT	CASLLSPNTEAFF
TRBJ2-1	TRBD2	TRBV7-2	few	TGTGCCAGCAGCTTAGACTGGACTAGCGGGACTAGCGATGAGCAGTTCTTC	CASSLDWTSGTSDEQFF
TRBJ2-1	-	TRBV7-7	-	TGTGCCAGCAGCTTCCCAGGGGCCAGCGAGCAGTTCTTC	CASSFPGASEQFF
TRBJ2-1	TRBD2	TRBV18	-	TGTGCCAGCTCACCTCCGGCTAGCGGGAGTGGGAATGAGCAGTTCTTC	CASSPPASGSGNEQFF
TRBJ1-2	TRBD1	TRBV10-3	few	TGTGCCATCAGTGATAGGGGGCGAGATGGCTACACCTTC	CAISDRGRDGYTF
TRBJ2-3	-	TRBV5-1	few	TGCGCCAGCAGCTTGAACGGGGGCACAGATACGCAGTATTTT	CASSLNGGTDTQYF
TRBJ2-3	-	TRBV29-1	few	TGCAGCGTTGAAGGGGGGTTCCTCGGCACAGATACGCAGTATTTT	CSVEGGFLGTDTQYF
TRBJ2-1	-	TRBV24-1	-	TGTGCCACGGTCCCGGGGCCGCCTTACAATGAGCAGTTCTTC	CATVPGPPYNEQFF
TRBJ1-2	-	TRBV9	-	TGTGCCAGCAGCGTACCGGGTATAGGCTACACCTTC	CASSVPGIGYTF
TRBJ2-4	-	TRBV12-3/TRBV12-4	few	TGTGCCAGCGGCCAATACCCCAACATTCAGTACTTC	CASGQYPNIQYF
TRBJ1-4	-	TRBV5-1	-	TGCGCCAGCAGCTTGACAGGTCGAGGGGCTAATGAAAAACTGTTTTTT	CASSLTGRGANEKLFF
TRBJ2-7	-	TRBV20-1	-	TGCAGTGCTAGAGTAGGGCGGGGGCCCTCCCAAACCTACGAGCAGTACTTC	CSARVGRGPSQTYEQYF
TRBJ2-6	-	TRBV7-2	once	TGTGCCAGCAGCTTAGCTCCCACCTCTGGGGCCAACGTCCTGACTTTC	CASSLAPTSGANVLTF
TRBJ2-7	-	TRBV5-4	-	TGTGCCAGCAGCTTGCCGGGTTCCAACTACGAGCAGCACTTC	CASSLPGSNYEQHF
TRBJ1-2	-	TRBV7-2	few	TGTGCCAGCAGCTTAATAGTCTTC	CASSLIVF
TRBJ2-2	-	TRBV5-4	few	TGTGCCAGCAGCCCGATGATAGGGGGGTCGAACACCGGGGAGCTGTTTTTT	CASSPMIGGSNTGELFF
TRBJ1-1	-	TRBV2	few	TGTGCCAGCAGTGGGGGTCGGGGATACACTGAAGCTTTCTTT	CASSGGRGYTEAFF
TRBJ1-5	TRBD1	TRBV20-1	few	TGCAGTGCCTCGACAGGGTTCGGGCAGCCCCAGCATTTT	CSASTGFGQPQHF
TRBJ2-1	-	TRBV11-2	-	TGTGCCTGCAGTCCCGGATTAACCAATGAGCAGTTCTTC	CACSPGLTNEQFF